Sequencing of this TCR beta chain was carried out in a study of identical twins. Findings and limits, study-wide: Insertions ran lower in abundant cord blood beta clonotypes, though not in memory repertoires. Twins shared out-of-frame alpha sequences with excess low generation probability.

A universal primer site was created by template switching, with the cDNA bearing unique molecular identifiers. Each CDR3 protein is one row after TCRdb ran MiXCR on the 5' RACE reads. The repertoire has approximately 590,000 distinct CDR3 sequences, more than 9% of them found once; the top ten carry under 3%. The CDR3 totals 18 residues. Trimming cost V 0 bases and J 2 bases, with 19 bases left between them. Healthy Caucasians, and only they, were the donors. A word on this clonotype: Its antigen is not identified.

The same sample was also used in a study of yellow fever vaccine responses in identical twins.

The sample consisted of PBMCs. The clonotype was recovered from a woman younger than 35 in good health. The chain couples TRBV12-3 or TRBV12-4 to TRBJ2-5; TRBD1 or TRBD2 may be the D gene (6 bases each). The CDR3 loop reads CASSLAMGGTFFQETQYF. CDR3 DNA: TGTGCCAGCAGTTTAGCGATGGGCGGGACATTCTTTCAAGAGACCCAGTACTTC.